This T cell receptor (beta chain) was sequenced for a study of blood T cells in healthy people across ages. Through a sample-barcoded 5' primer and a J-beta primer mix, a second PCR was run for about 6 to 12 cycles. TCRdb reanalysed the 5' RACE reads using MiXCR and keeps one entry per CDR3 protein. The sample yields about 680,000 distinct CDR3 sequences, approximately 49% seen once. Study observations and caveats: Estimates of total diversity, which came from one million sequenced T cells, were considered to be underestimates.

With regard to this clonotype: Its antigen is not identified.

What was sequenced was blood. This TCR came from a woman aged 55 to 70 in good health.

This CDR3 reads CASSLPGGNQPQHF. DNA for the CDR3: TGTGCCAGCAGTCTTCCCGGGGGCAATCAGCCCCAGCATTTT. The chain uses TRBV28 and TRBJ1-5, with no clear D. V lost 5 bases, J lost 2 bases, and 10 bases lay in between. Germline values: CDR1 MDHEN, CDR2 SYDVKM. The CDR3 is 14 residues long. Looking up the rest from reference TRBV28 and TRBJ1-5 gives the full variable domain: DVKVTQSSRYLVKRTGEKVFLECVQDMDHENMFWYRQDPGLGLRLIYFSYDVKMKEKGDIPEGYSVSREKKERFSLILESASTNQTSMYLCASSLPGGNQPQHFGDGTRLSIL.